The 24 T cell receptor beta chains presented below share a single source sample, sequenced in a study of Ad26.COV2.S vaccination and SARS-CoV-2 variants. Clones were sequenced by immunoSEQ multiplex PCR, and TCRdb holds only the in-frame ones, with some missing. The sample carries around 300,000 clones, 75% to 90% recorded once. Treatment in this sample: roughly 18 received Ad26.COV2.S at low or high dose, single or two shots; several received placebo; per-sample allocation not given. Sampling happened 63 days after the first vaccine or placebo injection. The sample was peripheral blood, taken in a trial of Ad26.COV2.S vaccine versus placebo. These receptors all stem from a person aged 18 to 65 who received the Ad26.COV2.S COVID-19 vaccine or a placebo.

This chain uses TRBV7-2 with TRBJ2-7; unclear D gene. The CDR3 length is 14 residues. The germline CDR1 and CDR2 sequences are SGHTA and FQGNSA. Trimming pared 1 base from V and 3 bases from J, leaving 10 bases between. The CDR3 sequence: CASSLVTAHYEQYF. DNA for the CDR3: TGTGCCAGCAGCTTAGTTACAGCTCACTACGAGCAGTACTTC.

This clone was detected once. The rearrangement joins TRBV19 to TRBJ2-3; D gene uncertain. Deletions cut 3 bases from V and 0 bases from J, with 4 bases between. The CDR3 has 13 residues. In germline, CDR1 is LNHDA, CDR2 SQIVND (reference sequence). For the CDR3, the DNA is TGTGCCAGTAGTATGGCTAGCACAGATACGCAGTATTTT. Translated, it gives CASSMASTDTQYF.

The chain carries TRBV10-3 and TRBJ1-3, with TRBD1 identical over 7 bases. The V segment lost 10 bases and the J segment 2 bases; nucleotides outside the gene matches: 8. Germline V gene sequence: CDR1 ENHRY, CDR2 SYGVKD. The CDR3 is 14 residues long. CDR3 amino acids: CASTGELAGNTIYF. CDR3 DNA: TGTGCCAGTACAGGGGAATTGGCTGGAAACACCATATATTTT.

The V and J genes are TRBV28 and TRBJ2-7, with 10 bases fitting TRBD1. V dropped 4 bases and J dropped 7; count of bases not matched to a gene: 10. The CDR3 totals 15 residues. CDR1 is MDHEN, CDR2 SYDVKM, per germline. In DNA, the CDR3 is TGTGCCAGCAGTTCCGCTGGGACAGGGGCGAAAGAGCAGTACTTC. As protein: CASSSAGTGAKEQYF.

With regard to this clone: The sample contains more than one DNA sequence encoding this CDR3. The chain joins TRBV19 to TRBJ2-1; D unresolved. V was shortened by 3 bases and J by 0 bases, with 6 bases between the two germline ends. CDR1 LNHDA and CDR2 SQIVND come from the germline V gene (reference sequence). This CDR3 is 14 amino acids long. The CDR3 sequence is CASSIQSSYNEQFF. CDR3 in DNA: TGTGCCAGTAGTATCCAGAGCTCCTACAATGAGCAGTTCTTC.

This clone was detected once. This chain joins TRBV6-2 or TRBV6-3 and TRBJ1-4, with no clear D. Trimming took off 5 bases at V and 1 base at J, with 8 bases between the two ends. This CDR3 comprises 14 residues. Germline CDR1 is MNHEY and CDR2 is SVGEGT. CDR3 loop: CASSRPGTNEKLFF. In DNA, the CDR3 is TGTGCCAGCAGTCGCCCCGGAACTAATGAAAAACTGTTTTTT.

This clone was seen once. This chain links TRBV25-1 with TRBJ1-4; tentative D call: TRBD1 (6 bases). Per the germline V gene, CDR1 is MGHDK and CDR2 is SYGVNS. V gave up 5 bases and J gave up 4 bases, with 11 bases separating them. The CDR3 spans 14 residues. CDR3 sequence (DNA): TGTGCCAGCAGTCAGACAGGCCTTAATGAAAAACTGTTTTTT. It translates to CASSQTGLNEKLFF.

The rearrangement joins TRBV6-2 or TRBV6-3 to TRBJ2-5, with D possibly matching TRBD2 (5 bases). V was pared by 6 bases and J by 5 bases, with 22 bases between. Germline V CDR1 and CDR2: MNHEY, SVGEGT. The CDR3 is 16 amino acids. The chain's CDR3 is CASSSPQPLTGETQYF. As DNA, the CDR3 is TGTGCCAGCAGCTCCCCCCAGCCTTTGACGGGGGAGACCCAGTACTTC.

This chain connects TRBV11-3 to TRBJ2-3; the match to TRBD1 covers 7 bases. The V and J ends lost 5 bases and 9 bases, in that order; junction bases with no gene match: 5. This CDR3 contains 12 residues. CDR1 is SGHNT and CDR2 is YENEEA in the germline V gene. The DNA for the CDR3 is TGTGCCAGCAGCCTCGCACAGGGGACGCAGTATTTT. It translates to CASSLAQGTQYF.

The CDR3 DNA reads as TGTGCCAGCAGCGGACGAGATTGGCAGGGGGATGTAGAGCAGTACTTC. Its protein is CASSGRDWQGDVEQYF. The chain joins TRBV14 to TRBJ2-7; the match to TRBD1 covers 7 bases. The CDR3 has 16 amino acids. The trim removed 5 bases at V and 7 bases at J, leaving 17 bases unmatched. Germline CDR1 SGHDN, CDR2 FVKESK.

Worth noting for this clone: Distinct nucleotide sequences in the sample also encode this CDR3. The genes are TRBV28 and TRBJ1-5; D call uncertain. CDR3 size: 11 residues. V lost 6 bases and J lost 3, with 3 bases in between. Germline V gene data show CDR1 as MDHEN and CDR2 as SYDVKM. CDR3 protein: CASSLNQPQHF. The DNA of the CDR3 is TGTGCCAGCAGCCTCAATCAGCCCCAGCATTTT.

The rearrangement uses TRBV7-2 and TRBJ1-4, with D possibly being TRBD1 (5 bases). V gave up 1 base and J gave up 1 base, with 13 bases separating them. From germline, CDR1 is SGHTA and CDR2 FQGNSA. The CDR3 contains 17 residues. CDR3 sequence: CASSLVRGEGTNEKLFF. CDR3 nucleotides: TGTGCCAGCAGCTTAGTTCGGGGGGAGGGAACTAATGAAAAACTGTTTTTT.

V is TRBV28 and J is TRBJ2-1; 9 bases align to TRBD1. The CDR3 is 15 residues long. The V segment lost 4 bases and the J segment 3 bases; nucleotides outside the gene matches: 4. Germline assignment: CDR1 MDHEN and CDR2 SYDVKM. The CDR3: CASSSRDRDYNEQFF. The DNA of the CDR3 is TGTGCCAGCAGTTCCCGGGACAGGGACTACAATGAGCAGTTCTTC.

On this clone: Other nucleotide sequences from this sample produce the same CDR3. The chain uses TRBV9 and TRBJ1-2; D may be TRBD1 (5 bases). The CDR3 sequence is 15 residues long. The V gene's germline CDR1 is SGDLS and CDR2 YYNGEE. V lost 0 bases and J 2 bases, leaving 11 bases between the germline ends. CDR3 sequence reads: CASSVDGAGNYGYTF. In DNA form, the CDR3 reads TGTGCCAGCAGCGTAGATGGTGCAGGGAACTATGGCTACACCTTC.

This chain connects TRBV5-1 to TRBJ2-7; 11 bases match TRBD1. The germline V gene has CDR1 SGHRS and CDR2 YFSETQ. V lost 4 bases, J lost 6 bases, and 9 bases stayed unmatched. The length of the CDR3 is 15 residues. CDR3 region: CASSQDGQGAGEQYF. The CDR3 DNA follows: TGCGCCAGCAGCCAAGATGGACAGGGGGCGGGCGAGCAGTACTTC.

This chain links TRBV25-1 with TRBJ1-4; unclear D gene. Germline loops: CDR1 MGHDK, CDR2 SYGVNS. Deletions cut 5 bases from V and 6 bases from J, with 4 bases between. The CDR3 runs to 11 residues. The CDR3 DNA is TGTGCCAGCAGTTCCTATGAAAAACTGTTTTTT. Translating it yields CASSSYEKLFF. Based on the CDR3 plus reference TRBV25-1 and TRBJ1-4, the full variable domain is EADIYQTPRYLVIGTGKKITLECSQTMGHDKMYWYQQDPGMELHLIHYSYGVNSTEKGDLSSESTVSRIRTEHFPLTLESARPSHTSQYLCASSSYEKLFFGSGTQLSVL.

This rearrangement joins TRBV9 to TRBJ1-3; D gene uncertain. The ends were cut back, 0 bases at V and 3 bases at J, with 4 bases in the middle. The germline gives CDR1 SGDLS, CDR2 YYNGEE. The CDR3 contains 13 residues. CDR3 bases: TGTGCCAGCAGCGTAGACATTGGAAACACCATATATTTT. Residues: CASSVDIGNTIYF.

The CDR3, as DNA: TGTGCCAGCAGTTACTTAGCGGGGGTAAATGAGCAGTTCTTC. Translating gives CASSYLAGVNEQFF. The chain links TRBV6-5 to TRBJ2-1; 9 bases fit TRBD2. The CDR3 runs to 14 residues. Germline CDR1 reads MNHEY; CDR2 reads SVGAGI. Germline trimming cut 1 base from V and 7 bases from J; bases unmatched to any gene: 2.

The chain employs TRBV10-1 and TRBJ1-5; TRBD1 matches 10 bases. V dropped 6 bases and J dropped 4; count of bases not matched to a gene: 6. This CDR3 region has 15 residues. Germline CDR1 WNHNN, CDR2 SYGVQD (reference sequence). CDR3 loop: CASSHGTGVNQPQHF. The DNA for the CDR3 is TGCGCCAGCAGCCACGGGACAGGGGTGAATCAGCCCCAGCATTTT.

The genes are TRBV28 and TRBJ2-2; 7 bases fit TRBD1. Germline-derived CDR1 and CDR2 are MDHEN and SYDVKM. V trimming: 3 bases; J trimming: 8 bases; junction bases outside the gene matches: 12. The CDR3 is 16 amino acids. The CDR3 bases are TGTGCCAGCAGTTTGTCCAGGACAGGCAACTTAGGGGAGCTGTTTTTT. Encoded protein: CASSLSRTGNLGELFF.

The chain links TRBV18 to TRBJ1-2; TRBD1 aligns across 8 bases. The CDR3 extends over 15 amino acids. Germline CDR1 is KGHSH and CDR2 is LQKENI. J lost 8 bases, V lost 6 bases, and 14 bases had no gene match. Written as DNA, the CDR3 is TGTGCCAGCTCTCTAAGCCGGGACAGGATGCGGGGCTACACCTTC. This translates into CASSLSRDRMRGYTF. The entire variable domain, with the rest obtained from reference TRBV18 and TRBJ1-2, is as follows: NAGVMQNPRHLVRRRGQEARLRCSPMKGHSHVYWYRQLPEEGLKFMVYLQKENIIDESGMPKERFSAEFPKEGPSILRIQQVVRGDSAAYFCASSLSRDRMRGYTFGSGTRLTVV.

The CDR3: CASSKDGRDQETQYF. The CDR3 DNA is TGTGCCAGCAGCAAAGACGGCAGGGACCAAGAGACCCAGTACTTC. V and J are TRBV21-1 and TRBJ2-5; TRBD1, the D gene given by the table, was not confirmed from the DNA. TRBV21-1 is designated a pseudogene. CDR3 size: 15 residues.

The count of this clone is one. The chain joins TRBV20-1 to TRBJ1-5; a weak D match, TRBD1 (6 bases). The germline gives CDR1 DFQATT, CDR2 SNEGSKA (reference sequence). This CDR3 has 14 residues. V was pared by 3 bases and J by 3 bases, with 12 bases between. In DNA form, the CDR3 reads TGCAGTGCTAGTCTGGGGGCTAACAATCAGCCCCAGCATTTT. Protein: CSASLGANNQPQHF.

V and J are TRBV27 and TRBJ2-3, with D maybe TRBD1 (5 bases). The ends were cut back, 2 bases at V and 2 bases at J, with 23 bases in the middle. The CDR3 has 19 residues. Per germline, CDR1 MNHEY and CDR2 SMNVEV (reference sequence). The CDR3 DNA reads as TGTGCCAGCAGTTTAGGGCCCAGTTGGGGCGAGATTCTCACAGATACGCAGTATTTT. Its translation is CASSLGPSWGEILTDTQYF.